Following are 7 T cell receptor beta chains from one sample sequenced in a study of beta chain features in type 1 diabetes. Their recognized antigens are unknown. What was sequenced were expressed TCRB transcripts, since all of the isolated RNA had been reverse transcribed. Sequencing was performed with immunoSEQ multiplex PCR; in TCRdb, only in-frame clones are kept and a portion is missing. In the table there are some 250,000 clones, 11% of which are singletons. Study-level findings and limits: Type 1 diabetes patients showed a moderate but significant shortening of TCRB CDR3s in all four CD4+ subsets.

The material sequenced was naive CD4+ T cells from blood. The receptors derive from a man aged 30 to 39 with type 1 diabetes.

On this clone: Distinct nucleotide sequences in the sample also encode this CDR3. This sequence joins TRBV7-2 and TRBJ2-7; D is uncertain. The CDR3 is made up of 12 amino acids. The V end lost 6 bases, the J end lost 0 bases, and 6 bases lay between the germline ends. CDR1 and CDR2 from the germline V gene are SGHTA and FQGNSA. DNA of the CDR3: TGTGCCAGCAGTCGTAGCTCCTACGAGCAGTACTTC. This translates into CASSRSSYEQYF.

This clone turned up a few times. Additional DNA sequences in this sample encode the identical CDR3. The chain employs TRBV7-2 and TRBJ2-3; 9 positions match TRBD2. J lost 1 base, V lost 3 bases, and 2 bases had no gene match. From germline, CDR1 is SGHTA and CDR2 FQGNSA. CDR3 length: 15 residues. The CDR3 here is CASSLKRGGTDTQYF. The CDR3 nucleotides are TGTGCCAGCAGCTTGAAGCGGGGGGGCACAGATACGCAGTATTTT. The full variable domain, rest sourced from reference TRBV7-2 and TRBJ2-3, is GAGVSQSPSNKVTEKGKDVELRCDPISGHTALYWYRQSLGQGLEFLIYFQGNSAPDKSGLPSDRFSAERTGGSVSTLTIQRTQQEDSAVYLCASSLKRGGTDTQYFGPGTRLTVL.

This chain connects TRBV5-1 to TRBJ1-6; TRBD1 matches at 10 bases. This CDR3 has 16 residues. CDR1 SGHRS and CDR2 YFSETQ come from the germline V gene. V dropped 5 bases and J dropped 4; count of bases not matched to a gene: 6. The CDR3 spells CASRPGTGDYNSPLHF. The CDR3 region has the DNA TGCGCCAGCAGACCCGGGACAGGGGATTATAATTCACCCCTCCACTTT.

The V gene is TRBV7-2, the J gene TRBJ2-3; 10 bases line up with TRBD2. Germline lookup yields CDR1 SGHTA and CDR2 FQGNSA. CDR3 length: 18 residues. V was pared by 6 bases and J by 4 bases, with 16 bases of the junction left unmatched. In nucleotides, the CDR3 is TGTGCCAGCAGTCAAGTGGCTTCCAGCGGGGGGGCCCCAGATACGCAGTATTTT. Residues: CASSQVASSGGAPDTQYF.

The gene calls are TRBV4-1 and TRBJ2-5; 8 bases are shared with TRBD2. Germline V gene sequence: CDR1 MGHRA, CDR2 YSYEKL. J gave up 7 bases and V 4 bases, and 14 bases lay outside the gene matches. The CDR3 runs 16 residues. The CDR3 DNA reads TGCGCCAGCAGCCCCGCACCGGGACTAGGTGTGGGGACCCAGTACTTC. Its protein is CASSPAPGLGVGTQYF.

This rearrangement joins TRBV5-1 to TRBJ1-1; a possible D gene is TRBD1 (5 bases). The V and J ends lost 2 bases and 1 base respectively, with 9 bases between them. The length of the CDR3 is 14 residues. From germline, CDR1 is SGHRS and CDR2 YFSETQ. This chain's CDR3 is CASSFTGWNTEAFF. The CDR3 bases are TGCGCCAGCAGCTTTACAGGTTGGAACACTGAAGCTTTCTTT.

This rearrangement joins TRBV29-1 to TRBJ2-1; 10 bases match TRBD1. Germline V gene sequence: CDR1 SQVTM, CDR2 ANQGSEA. This CDR3 region has 14 residues. With V trimmed by 7 bases and J by 4 bases, 7 bases remained unmatched. CDR3 DNA: TGCAGCGGGACCCGGGACAGGGGATACAATGAGCAGTTCTTC. As protein: CSGTRDRGYNEQFF.